The T cell receptor beta chain described here comes from a study of PD-L1 blockade in urothelial cancer. Study at large: Patients commenced intravenous atezolizumab, 1,200 mg every 3 weeks, in about 2014. Researchers found blood samples held a median of approximately 150,000 T cells.

Time point defined: pretreatment peripheral blood. Pretreatment and on-treatment blood mononuclear cell samples were taken, totaling between 1 and 8 time points per patient. Spike-ins of synthetic TCR analog templates went into each PCR. The repertoire was sequenced with immunoSEQ multiplex PCR; TCRdb's copy has only in-frame clones and lacks some. The sample includes some 56,000 clones, approximately 83% seen only once; the top ten take approximately 14%. Germline assignment: CDR1 SGHNT and CDR2 YYREEE (reference sequence). V lost 1 base, J lost 3 bases, and 11 bases stayed unmatched. The CDR3 contains 17 residues.

The chain has TRBV5-4 and TRBJ2-7; 9 bases map to TRBD1. This TCR was recovered from a man in his 70s with urothelial cancer. The material was PBMCs, obtained around atezolizumab (anti-PD-L1) treatment. Here the CDR3 reads CASSLTGQGPNVYEQYF. The CDR3 DNA reads TGTGCCAGCAGCTTGACTGGACAGGGGCCTAACGTCTACGAGCAGTACTTC.